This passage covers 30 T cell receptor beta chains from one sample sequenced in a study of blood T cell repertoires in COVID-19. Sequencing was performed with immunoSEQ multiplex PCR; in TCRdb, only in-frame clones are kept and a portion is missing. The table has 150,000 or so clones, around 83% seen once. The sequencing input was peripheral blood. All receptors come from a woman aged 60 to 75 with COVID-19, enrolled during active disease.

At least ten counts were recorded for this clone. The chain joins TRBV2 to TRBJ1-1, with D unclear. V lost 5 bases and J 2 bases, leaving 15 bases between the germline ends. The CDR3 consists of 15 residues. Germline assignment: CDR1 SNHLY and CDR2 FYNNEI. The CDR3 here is CASSFVEIVNTEAFF. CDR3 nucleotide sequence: TGTGCCAGCAGTTTTGTGGAGATTGTTAACACTGAAGCTTTCTTT.

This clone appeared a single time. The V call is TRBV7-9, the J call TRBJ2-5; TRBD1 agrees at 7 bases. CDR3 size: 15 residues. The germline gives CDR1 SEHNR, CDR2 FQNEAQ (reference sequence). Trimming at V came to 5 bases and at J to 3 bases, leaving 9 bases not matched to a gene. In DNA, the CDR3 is TGTGCCAGCAGCCAAATGACAGGGCGGGAAGAGACCCAGTACTTC. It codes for CASSQMTGREETQYF.

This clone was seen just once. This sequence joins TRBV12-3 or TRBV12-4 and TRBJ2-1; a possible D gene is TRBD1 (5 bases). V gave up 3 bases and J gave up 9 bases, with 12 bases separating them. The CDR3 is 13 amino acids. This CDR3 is CASSFQHQGEQFF. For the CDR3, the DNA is TGTGCCAGCAGTTTCCAACACCAGGGTGAGCAGTTCTTC.

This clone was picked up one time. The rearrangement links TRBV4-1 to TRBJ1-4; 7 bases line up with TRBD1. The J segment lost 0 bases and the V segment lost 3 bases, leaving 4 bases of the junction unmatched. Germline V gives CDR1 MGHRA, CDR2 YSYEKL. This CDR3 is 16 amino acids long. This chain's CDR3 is CASSQGQHATNEKLFF. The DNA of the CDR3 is TGCGCCAGCAGCCAGGGACAGCATGCAACTAATGAAAAACTGTTTTTT.

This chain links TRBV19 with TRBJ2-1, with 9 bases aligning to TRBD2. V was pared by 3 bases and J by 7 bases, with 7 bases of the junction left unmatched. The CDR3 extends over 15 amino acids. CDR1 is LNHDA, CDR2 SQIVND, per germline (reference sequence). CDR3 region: CASSIVAGAGNEQFF. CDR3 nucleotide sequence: TGTGCCAGTAGTATTGTAGCGGGAGCAGGTAATGAGCAGTTCTTC. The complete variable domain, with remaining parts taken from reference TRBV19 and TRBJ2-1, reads DGGITQSPKYLFRKEGQNVTLSCEQNLNHDAMYWYRQDPGQGLRLIYYSQIVNDFQKGDIAEGYSVSREKKESFPLTVTSAQKNPTAFYLCASSIVAGAGNEQFFGPGTRLTVL.

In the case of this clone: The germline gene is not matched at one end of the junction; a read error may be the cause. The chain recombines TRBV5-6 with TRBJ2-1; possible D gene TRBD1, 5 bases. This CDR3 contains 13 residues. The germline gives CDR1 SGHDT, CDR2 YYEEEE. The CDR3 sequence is CASSFLAGNGQFF. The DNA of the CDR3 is TGTGCCAGCAGCTTTTTGGCAGGGAATGGGCAGTTCTTC.

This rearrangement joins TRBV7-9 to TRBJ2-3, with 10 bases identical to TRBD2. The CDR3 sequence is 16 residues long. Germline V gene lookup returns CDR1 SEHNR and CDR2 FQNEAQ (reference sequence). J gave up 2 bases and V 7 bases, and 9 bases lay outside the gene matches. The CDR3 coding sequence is TGTGCCAGCACCGGGCTAGCGGGGGAGTACACAGATACGCAGTATTTT. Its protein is CASTGLAGEYTDTQYF.

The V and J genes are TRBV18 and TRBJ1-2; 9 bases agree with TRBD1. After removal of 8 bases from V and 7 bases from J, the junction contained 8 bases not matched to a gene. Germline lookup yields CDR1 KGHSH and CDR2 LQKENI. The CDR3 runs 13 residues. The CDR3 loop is CASVGTGTSGYTF. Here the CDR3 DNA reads TGTGCCAGCGTGGGGACAGGGACGAGTGGCTACACCTTC.

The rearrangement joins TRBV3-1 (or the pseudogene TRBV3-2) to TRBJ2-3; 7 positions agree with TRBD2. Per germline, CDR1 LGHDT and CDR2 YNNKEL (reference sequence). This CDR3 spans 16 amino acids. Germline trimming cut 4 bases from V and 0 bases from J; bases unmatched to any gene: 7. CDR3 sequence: CASSRGAGVSTDTQYF. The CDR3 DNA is TGTGCCAGCAGCCGCGGGGCGGGAGTGAGCACAGATACGCAGTATTTT.

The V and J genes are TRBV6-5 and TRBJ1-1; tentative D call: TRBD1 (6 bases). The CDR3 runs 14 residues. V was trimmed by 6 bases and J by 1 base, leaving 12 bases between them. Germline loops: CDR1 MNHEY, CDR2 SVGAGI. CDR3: CASRETGANTEAFF. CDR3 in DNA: TGTGCCAGCAGAGAGACAGGAGCGAACACTGAAGCTTTCTTT.

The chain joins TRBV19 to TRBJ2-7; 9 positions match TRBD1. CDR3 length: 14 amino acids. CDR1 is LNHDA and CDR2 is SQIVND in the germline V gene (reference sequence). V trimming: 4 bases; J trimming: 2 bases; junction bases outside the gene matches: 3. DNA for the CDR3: TGTGCCAGTAGTAGCCGGGACAGGGCCTACGAGCAGTACGTC. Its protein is CASSSRDRAYEQYV.

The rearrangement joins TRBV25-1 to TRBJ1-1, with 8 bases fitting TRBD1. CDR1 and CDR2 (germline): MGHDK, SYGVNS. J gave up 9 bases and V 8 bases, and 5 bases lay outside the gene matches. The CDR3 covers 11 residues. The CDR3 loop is CASSRTGKAFF. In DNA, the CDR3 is TGTGCCAGCTCTAGGACAGGGAAAGCTTTCTTT.

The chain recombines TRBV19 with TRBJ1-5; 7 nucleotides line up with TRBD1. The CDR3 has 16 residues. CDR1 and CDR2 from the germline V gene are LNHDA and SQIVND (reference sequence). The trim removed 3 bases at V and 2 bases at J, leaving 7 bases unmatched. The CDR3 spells CASSIRGSWGNQPQHF. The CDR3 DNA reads TGTGCCAGTAGTATCAGGGGGAGCTGGGGCAATCAGCCCCAGCATTTT.

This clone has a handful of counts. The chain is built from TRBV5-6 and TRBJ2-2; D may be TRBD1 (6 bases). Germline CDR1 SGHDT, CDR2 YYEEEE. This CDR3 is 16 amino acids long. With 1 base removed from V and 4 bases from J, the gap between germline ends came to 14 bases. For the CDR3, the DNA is TGTGCCAGCAGCTTGAGGGCAGGGGCAAGCACCGGGGAGCTGTTTTTT. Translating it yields CASSLRAGASTGELFF. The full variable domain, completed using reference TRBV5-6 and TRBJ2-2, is DAGVTQSPTHLIKTRGQQVTLRCSPKSGHDTVSWYQQALGQGPQFIFQYYEEEERQRGNFPDRFSGHQFPNYSSELNVNALLLGDSALYLCASSLRAGASTGELFFGEGSRLTVL.

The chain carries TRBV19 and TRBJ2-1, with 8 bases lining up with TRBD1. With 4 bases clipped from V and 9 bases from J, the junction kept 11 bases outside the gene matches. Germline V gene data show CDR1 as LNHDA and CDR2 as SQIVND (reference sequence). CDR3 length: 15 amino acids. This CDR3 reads CASSTTGQGAIEQFF. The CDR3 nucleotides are TGTGCCAGTAGTACCACTGGACAGGGAGCGATTGAGCAGTTCTTC. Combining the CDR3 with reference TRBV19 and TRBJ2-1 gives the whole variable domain DGGITQSPKYLFRKEGQNVTLSCEQNLNHDAMYWYRQDPGQGLRLIYYSQIVNDFQKGDIAEGYSVSREKKESFPLTVTSAQKNPTAFYLCASSTTGQGAIEQFFGPGTRLTVL.

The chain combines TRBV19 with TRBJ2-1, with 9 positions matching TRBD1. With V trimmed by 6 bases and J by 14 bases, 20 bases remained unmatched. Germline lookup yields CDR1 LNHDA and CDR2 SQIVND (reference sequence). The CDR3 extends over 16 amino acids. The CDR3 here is CASSMVTGTGSLLEFF. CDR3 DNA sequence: TGTGCCAGTAGCATGGTTACCGGGACAGGGAGCCTTCTGGAGTTCTTC.

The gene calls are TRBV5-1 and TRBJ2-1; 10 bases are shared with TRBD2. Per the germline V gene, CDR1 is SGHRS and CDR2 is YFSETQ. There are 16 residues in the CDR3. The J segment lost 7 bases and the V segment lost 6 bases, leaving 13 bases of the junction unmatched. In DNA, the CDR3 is TGCGCCAGCACGCCCTCTCAGAGCGGGAGGGCGAATGAGCAGTTCTTC. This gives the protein CASTPSQSGRANEQFF. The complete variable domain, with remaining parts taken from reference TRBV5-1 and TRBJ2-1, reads KAGVTQTPRYLIKTRGQQVTLSCSPISGHRSVSWYQQTPGQGLQFLFEYFSETQRNKGNFPGRFSGRQFSNSRSEMNVSTLELGDSALYLCASTPSQSGRANEQFFGPGTRLTVL.

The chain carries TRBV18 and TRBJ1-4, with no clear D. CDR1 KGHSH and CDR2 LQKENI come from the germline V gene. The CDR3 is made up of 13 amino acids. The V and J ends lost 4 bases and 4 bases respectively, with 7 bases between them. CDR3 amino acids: CASSRGRNEKLFF. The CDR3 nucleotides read TGTGCCAGCTCACGCGGGCGTAATGAAAAACTGTTTTTT.

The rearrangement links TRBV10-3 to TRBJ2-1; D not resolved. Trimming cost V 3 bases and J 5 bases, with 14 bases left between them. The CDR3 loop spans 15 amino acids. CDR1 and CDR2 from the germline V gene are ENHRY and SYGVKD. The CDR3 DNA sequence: TGTGCCATCAGTGAAGGCAGGCCAAGCAACAATGAGCAGTTCTTC. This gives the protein CAISEGRPSNNEQFF.

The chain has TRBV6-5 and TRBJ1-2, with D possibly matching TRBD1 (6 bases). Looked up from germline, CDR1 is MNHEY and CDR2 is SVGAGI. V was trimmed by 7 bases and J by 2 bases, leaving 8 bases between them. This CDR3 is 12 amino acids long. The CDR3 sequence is CASNTGNYGYTF. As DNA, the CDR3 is TGTGCCAGCAACACAGGGAACTATGGCTACACCTTC.

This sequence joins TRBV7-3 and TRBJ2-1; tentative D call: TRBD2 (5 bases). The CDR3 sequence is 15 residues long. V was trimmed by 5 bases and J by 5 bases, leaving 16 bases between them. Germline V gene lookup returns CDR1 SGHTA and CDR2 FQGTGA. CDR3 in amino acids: CASSPLPTKNNEQFF. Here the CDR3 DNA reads TGTGCCAGCAGCCCACTTCCGACTAAGAACAATGAGCAGTTCTTC.

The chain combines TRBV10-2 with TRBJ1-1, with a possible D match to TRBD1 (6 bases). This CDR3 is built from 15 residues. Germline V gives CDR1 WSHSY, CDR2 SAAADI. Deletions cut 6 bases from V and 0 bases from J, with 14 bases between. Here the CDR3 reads CASRATGTLNTEAFF. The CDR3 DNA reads TGCGCCAGCAGAGCTACAGGGACATTGAACACTGAAGCTTTCTTT.

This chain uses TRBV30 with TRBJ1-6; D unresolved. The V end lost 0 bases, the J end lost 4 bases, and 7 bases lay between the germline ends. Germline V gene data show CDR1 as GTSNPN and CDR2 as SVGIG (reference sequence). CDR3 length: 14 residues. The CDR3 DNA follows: TGTGCCTGGAGTGTAAACAAATATAATTCACCCCTCCACTTT. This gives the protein CAWSVNKYNSPLHF.

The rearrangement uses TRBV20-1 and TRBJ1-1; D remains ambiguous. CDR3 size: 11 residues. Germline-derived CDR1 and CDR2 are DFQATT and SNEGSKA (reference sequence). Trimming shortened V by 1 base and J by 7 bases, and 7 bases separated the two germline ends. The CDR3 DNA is TGCAGTGCTAGAGGGTTCAGTGAAGCTTTCTTT. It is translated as CSARGFSEAFF.

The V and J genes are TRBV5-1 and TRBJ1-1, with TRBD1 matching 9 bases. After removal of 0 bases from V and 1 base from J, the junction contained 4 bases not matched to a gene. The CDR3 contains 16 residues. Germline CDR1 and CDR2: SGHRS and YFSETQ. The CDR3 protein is CASSLVEGQGNTEAFF. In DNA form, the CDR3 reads TGCGCCAGCAGCTTGGTAGAGGGACAGGGGAACACTGAAGCTTTCTTT.

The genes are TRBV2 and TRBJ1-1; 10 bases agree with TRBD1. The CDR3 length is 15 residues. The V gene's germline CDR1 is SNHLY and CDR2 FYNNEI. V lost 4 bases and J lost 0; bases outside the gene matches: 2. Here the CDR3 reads CASSVGTGVNTEAFF. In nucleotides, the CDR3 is TGTGCCAGCAGTGTGGGGACAGGGGTGAACACTGAAGCTTTCTTT.

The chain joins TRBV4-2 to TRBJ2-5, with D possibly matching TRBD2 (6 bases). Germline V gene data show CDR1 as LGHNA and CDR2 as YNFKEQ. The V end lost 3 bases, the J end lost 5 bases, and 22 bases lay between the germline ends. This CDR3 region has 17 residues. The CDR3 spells CASSHPLVGLGEETQYF. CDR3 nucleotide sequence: TGTGCCAGCAGCCACCCTCTGGTGGGACTCGGAGAGGAGACCCAGTACTTC.

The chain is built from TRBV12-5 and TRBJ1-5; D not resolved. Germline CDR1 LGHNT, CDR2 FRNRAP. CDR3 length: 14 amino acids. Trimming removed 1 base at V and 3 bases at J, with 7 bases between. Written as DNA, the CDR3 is TGTGCTAGTGGTTTGGGAGCATCCAATCAGCCCCAGCATTTT. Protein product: CASGLGASNQPQHF.

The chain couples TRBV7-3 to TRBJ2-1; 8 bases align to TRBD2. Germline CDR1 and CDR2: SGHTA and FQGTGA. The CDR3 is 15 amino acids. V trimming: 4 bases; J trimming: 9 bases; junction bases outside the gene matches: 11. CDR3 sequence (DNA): TGTGCCAGCAGCTCCGCTCGCGGACTAGCAGCTGAGCAGTTCTTC. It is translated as CASSSARGLAAEQFF.

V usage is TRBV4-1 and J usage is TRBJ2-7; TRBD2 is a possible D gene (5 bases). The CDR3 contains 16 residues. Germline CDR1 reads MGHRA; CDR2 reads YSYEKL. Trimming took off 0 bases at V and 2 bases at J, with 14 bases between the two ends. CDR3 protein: CASSQDRGRLPYEQYF. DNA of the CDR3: TGCGCCAGCAGCCAAGATCGAGGGCGCCTCCCCTACGAGCAGTACTTC.